The 11 T cell receptor beta chains presented below share a single source sample, sequenced in a study of shared clonotypes between healthy human individuals. TCRdb's table, derived via immunoSEQ multiplex PCR, lists solely in-frame clones and lacks some. The sample comprises some 300,000 clones, around 79% of which are singletons, and about 10% rests with the top ten. Sequences were obtained from memory CD4+ T cells sorted from blood. The subset here: CD45RA-negative fraction. The origin of the receptors is a man between 25 and 39 years old in good health.

A single count supports this clone. The J gene is TRBJ2-5, the V gene TRBV18; 8 bases map to TRBD1. From germline, CDR1 is KGHSH and CDR2 LQKENI. The CDR3 totals 15 residues. With 3 bases clipped from V and 5 bases from J, the junction kept 8 bases outside the gene matches. This CDR3 is CASSPGQGGEETQYF. The CDR3 DNA sequence: TGTGCCAGCTCACCCGGACAGGGTGGCGAGGAGACCCAGTACTTC. Combining the CDR3 with reference TRBV18 and TRBJ2-5 gives the whole variable domain NAGVMQNPRHLVRRRGQEARLRCSPMKGHSHVYWYRQLPEEGLKFMVYLQKENIIDESGMPKERFSAEFPKEGPSILRIQQVVRGDSAAYFCASSPGQGGEETQYFGPGTRLLVL.

V and J are TRBV25-1 and TRBJ2-6; either TRBD1 or TRBD2 may supply D (5 bases each). CDR1 is MGHDK and CDR2 is SYGVNS in the germline V gene. CDR3 length: 18 residues. Trimming took 4 bases from V and 4 from J, leaving 20 bases between them. CDR3 sequence: CASSGPGPSGMGANVLTF. CDR3 DNA: TGTGCCAGCAGTGGGCCGGGACCATCGGGTATGGGGGCCAACGTCCTGACTTTC.

The V gene is TRBV4-2, the J gene TRBJ2-3; D not certain. Between the trimmed V and J ends, which lost 2 bases and 3 bases, there was a span of 21 bases. There are 18 residues in the CDR3. Germline V gene lookup returns CDR1 LGHNA and CDR2 YNFKEQ. The CDR3 sequence: CASSQNVRVNSGTDTQYF. The CDR3 DNA follows: TGTGCCAGCAGCCAAAACGTTAGGGTGAATTCCGGGACAGATACGCAGTATTTT.

This rearrangement joins TRBV28 to TRBJ1-2; D gene uncertain. Germline V gene sequence: CDR1 MDHEN, CDR2 SYDVKM. Trimming removed 4 bases from V and 4 bases from J, with 10 bases in between. CDR3 length equals 13 residues. This chain's CDR3 is CASSSLGGYGYTF. Written as DNA, the CDR3 is TGTGCCAGCAGTTCCCTTGGTGGCTATGGCTACACCTTC.

This clone has more than one count but fewer than ten. The J gene is TRBJ2-7, the V gene TRBV9; D possibly corresponds to TRBD2 (6 bases). The CDR3 loop spans 14 amino acids. Trimming removed 2 bases from V and 4 bases from J, with 13 bases in between. CDR1 is SGDLS and CDR2 is YYNGEE in the germline V gene. The CDR3 DNA sequence: TGTGCCAGCAGCGTCTTCGGGAGTCGGTACGAGCAGTACTTC. Its protein is CASSVFGSRYEQYF.

The chain uses TRBV19 and TRBJ2-3; TRBD1 might be the D (6 bases). From germline, CDR1 is LNHDA and CDR2 SQIVND (reference sequence). V gave up 5 bases and J gave up 0 bases, with 15 bases separating them. The length of the CDR3 is 16 residues. The CDR3 bases are TGTGCCAGTAGTTGGGACGGACAGTCTAGCACAGATACGCAGTATTTT. It is translated as CASSWDGQSSTDTQYF.

The chain carries TRBV5-6 and TRBJ2-2; 8 bases agree with TRBD1. This CDR3 has 16 residues. The ends lost 1 base at V and 2 bases at J; junction bases unmatched: 4. Germline values: CDR1 SGHDT, CDR2 YYEEEE. For the CDR3, the DNA is TGTGCCAGCAGCTTGATGGGACAGGCCAACACCGGGGAGCTGTTTTTT. It encodes CASSLMGQANTGELFF.

J is TRBJ2-7 and V is TRBV18; 7 nucleotides match TRBD2. The CDR3 runs 16 residues. Germline V lookup: CDR1 KGHSH, CDR2 LQKENI. V trimming: 3 bases; J trimming: 1 base; junction bases outside the gene matches: 9. The CDR3 region is CASSPGGSSGSYEQYF. CDR3 DNA: TGTGCCAGCTCACCGGGGGGGTCTAGCGGATCCTACGAGCAGTACTTC.

The chain links TRBV19 to TRBJ2-3; D perhaps matches TRBD2 (5 bases). The CDR3 is made up of 14 amino acids. V was cut by 1 base and J by 3 bases, with 8 bases left in between. Germline CDR1 reads LNHDA; CDR2 reads SQIVND (reference sequence). This CDR3 is CASSIAGTTDTQYF. The CDR3 DNA sequence: TGTGCCAGTAGTATAGCGGGAACAACAGATACGCAGTATTTT.

The CDR3, as DNA: TGCGCCAGCAGCCTGGCGGGACTACCGGCCTCCTACGAGCAGTACTTC. Translating gives CASSLAGLPASYEQYF. The rearrangement uses TRBV5-1 and TRBJ2-7; 7 nucleotides match TRBD2. V was clipped by 4 bases and J by 0 bases; unmatched bases: 10. The CDR3 loop spans 16 amino acids. CDR1 and CDR2 from the germline V gene are SGHRS and YFSETQ. Looking up the rest from reference TRBV5-1 and TRBJ2-7 gives the full variable domain: KAGVTQTPRYLIKTRGQQVTLSCSPISGHRSVSWYQQTPGQGLQFLFEYFSETQRNKGNFPGRFSGRQFSNSRSEMNVSTLELGDSALYLCASSLAGLPASYEQYFGPGTRLTVT.

V and J are TRBV27 and TRBJ2-7; tentatively, D is TRBD2 (5 bases). Germline-derived CDR1 and CDR2 are MNHEY and SMNVEV (reference sequence). The V gene lost 5 bases and the J gene lost 7 bases, with 21 bases spanning the gap. CDR3 length: 15 residues. CDR3 in amino acids: CASSQIALAPLEQYF. In nucleotides, the CDR3 is TGTGCCAGCAGTCAAATAGCGTTAGCCCCCTTGGAGCAGTACTTC.